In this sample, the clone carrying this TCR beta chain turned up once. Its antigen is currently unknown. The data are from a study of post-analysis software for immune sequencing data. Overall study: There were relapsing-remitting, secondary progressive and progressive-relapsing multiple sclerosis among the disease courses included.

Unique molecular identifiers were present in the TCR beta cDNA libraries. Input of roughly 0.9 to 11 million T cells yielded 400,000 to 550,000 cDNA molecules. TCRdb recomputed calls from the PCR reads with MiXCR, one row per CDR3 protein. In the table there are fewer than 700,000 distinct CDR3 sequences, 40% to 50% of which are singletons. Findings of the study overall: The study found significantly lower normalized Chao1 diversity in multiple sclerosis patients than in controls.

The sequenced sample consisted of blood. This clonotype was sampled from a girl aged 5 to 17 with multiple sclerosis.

This CDR3 reads CASSLHYNEQFF. Written as DNA, the CDR3 is TGTGCCAGCAGCTTACACTACAATGAGCAGTTCTTC. V is TRBV7-2 and J is TRBJ2-1; D unclear. The ends were cut back, 2 bases at V and 3 bases at J, with 2 bases in the middle. The CDR3 has 12 amino acids. Germline V gives CDR1 SGHTA, CDR2 FQGNSA.